The T cell receptor beta chain under discussion was sequenced for a study of blood T cell repertoires in COVID-19. The CDR3 consists of 17 residues. Unmatched junction bases numbered 4, after V lost 0 bases and J lost 3 bases. CDR1 is ENHRY and CDR2 is SYGVKD in the germline V gene. The data were produced by immunoSEQ multiplex PCR, yet TCRdb's version contains in-frame clones alone and is incomplete. Of around 140,000 clones in the sample, around 90% are singletons; the top ten hold 0.95%. The sequence derives from a woman in her forties or fifties with acute or convalescent COVID-19. V is TRBV10-3 and J is TRBJ2-1; TRBD2 aligns across 11 bases. Sequenced: peripheral blood. The CDR3: CAISESQLAGDYNEQFF. The CDR3 coding sequence is TGTGCCATCAGTGAGTCACAACTAGCGGGGGACTACAATGAGCAGTTCTTC.